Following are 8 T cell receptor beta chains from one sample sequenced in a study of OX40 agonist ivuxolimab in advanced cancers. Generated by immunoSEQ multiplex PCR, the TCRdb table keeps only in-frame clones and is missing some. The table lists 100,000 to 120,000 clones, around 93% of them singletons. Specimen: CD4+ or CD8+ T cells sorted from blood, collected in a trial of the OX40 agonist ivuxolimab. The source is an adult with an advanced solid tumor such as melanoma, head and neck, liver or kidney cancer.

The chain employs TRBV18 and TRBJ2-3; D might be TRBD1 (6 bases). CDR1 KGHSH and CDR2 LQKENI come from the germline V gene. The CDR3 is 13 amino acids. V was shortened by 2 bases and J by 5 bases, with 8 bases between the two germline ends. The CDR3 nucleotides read TGTGCCAGCTCACCAGTAGGGGGAGATACGCAGTATTTT. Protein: CASSPVGGDTQYF.

The CDR3 loop is CASSVPTGDITEAFF. The CDR3 DNA reads as TGTGCCAGCAGCGTCCCCACAGGGGATATCACTGAAGCTTTCTTT. The chain carries TRBV9 and TRBJ1-1, with 7 nucleotides matching TRBD1. This CDR3 is built from 15 residues. Losses at the gene ends were 2 bases for V and 4 bases for J; bases not matched to a gene: 8. CDR1 is SGDLS, CDR2 YYNGEE, per germline.

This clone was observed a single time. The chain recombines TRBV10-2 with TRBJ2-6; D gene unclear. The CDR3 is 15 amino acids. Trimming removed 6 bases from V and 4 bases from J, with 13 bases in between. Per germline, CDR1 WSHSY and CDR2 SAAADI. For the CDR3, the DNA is TGCGCCAGCAGCACGAACGACGACGGGGCCAACGTCCTGACTTTC. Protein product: CASSTNDDGANVLTF.

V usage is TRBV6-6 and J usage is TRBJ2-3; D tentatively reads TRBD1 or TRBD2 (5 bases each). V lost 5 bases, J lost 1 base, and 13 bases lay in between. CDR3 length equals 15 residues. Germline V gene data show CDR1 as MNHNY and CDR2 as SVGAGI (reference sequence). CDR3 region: CASSRDLQGTDTQYF. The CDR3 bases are TGTGCCAGCAGTCGGGACCTGCAAGGCACAGATACGCAGTATTTT.

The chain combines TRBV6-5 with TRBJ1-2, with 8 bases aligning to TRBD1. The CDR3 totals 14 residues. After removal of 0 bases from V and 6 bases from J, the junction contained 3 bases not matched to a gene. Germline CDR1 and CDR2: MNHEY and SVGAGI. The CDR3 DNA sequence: TGTGCCAGCAGTTACTCGACCAGGGGGCATGGCTACACCTTC. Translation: CASSYSTRGHGYTF.

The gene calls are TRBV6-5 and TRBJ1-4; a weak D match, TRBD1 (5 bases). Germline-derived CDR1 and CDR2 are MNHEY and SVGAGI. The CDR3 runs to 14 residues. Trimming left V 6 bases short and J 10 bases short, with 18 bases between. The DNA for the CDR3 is TGTGCCAGCAGCACCGGGAGGGGCGGGGGAAAACTGTTTTTT. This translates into CASSTGRGGGKLFF.

The CDR3 protein is CASSEALRAEQYF. CDR3 nucleotide sequence: TGTGCCAGCAGTGAAGCGCTCAGGGCCGAGCAGTACTTC. The chain uses TRBV6-1 and TRBJ2-7, with a possible D match to TRBD1 (5 bases). The CDR3 contains 13 residues. CDR1 and CDR2 from the germline V gene are MNHNS and SASEGT. Deletions cut 0 bases from V and 6 bases from J, with 9 bases between.

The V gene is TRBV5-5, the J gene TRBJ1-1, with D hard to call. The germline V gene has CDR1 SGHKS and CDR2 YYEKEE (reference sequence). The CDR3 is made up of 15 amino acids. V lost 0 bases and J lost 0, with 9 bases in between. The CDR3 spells CASSLDWSVNTEAFF. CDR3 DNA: TGTGCCAGCAGCTTGGATTGGTCCGTGAACACTGAAGCTTTCTTT.